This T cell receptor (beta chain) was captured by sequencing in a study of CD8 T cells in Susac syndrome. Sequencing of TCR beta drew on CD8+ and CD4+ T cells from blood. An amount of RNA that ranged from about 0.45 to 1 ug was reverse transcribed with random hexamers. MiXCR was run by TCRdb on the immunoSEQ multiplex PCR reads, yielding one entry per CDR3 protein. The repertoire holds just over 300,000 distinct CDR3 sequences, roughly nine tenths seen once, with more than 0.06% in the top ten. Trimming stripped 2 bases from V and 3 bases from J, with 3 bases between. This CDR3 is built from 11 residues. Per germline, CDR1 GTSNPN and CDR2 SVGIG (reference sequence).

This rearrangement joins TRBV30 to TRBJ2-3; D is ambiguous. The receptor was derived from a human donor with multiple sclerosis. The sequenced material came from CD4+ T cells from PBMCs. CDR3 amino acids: CAWSSTDTQYF. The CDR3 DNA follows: TGTGCCTGGAGTTCAACAGATACGCAGTATTTT.